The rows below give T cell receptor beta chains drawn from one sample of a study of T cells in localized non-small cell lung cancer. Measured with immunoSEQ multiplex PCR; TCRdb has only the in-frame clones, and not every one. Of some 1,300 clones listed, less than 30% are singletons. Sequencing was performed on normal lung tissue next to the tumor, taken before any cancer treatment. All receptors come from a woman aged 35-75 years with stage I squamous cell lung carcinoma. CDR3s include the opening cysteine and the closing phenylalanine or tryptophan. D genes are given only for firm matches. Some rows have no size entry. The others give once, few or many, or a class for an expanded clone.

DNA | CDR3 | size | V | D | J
TGTGCCAGCTCACCCCCAGTCCGCTCTGGAAACACCATATATTTT | CASSPPVRSGNTIYF | NA | TRBV18 | NA | TRBJ1-3
TGTGCCAGCTCACCACGGGCGGGAGGTTCCACAGGGGCCAACGTCCTGACTTTC | CASSPRAGGSTGANVLTF | NA | TRBV18 | TRBD2 | TRBJ2-6
TGTGCCAGCTCACCCTTACCACAGGAGAATTATGGCTACACCTTC | CASSPLPQENYGYTF | NA | TRBV18 | NA | TRBJ1-2
TGTGCCAGCAGCTTGGCCGGGGGATACAATCAGCCCCAGCATTTT | CASSLAGGYNQPQHF | large | TRBV11-3 | NA | TRBJ1-5
TGTGCCAGCAGCACCGACAGGGGGCCCTACCTAGCGGGAGGCACGGATACGCAGTATTTT | CASSTDRGPYLAGGTDTQYF | hyperexpanded | TRBV11-3 | NA | TRBJ2-3
TGTGCCAGCCGGTCCGCCACAGGGTCTTCCTCACCCCTCCACTTT | CASRSATGSSSPLHF | few | TRBV28 | NA | TRBJ1-6
TGTGCCAGCTCACGGGACAGTTACTACGAGCAGTACTTC | CASSRDSYYEQYF | NA | TRBV9 | TRBD1 | TRBJ2-7
TGTGCCTGGAGGGAATATAATTCACCCCTCCACTTT | CAWREYNSPLHF | NA | TRBV30 | NA | TRBJ1-6
TGTGCCTGCAGCAGGGCATCGAACACCGGGGAGCTGTTTTTT | CACSRASNTGELFF | NA | TRBV30 | NA | TRBJ2-2
TGTGCCAGCTACCACCCAGGGGTATCTTCTGGCAATGAGCAGTTCTTC | CASYHPGVSSGNEQFF | NA | TRBV18 | NA | TRBJ2-1
TGTGCCAGCATCTCATGGGGAGGGGCCGGAAGCACCGGGGAGCTGTTTTTT | CASISWGGAGSTGELFF | large | TRBV11-3 | TRBD2 | TRBJ2-2
TGTGCCAGCAGCTTAGTAGGGGGACTGGATGGGTCCAGAGACAAGCAGTACTTC | CASSLVGGLDGSRDKQYF | few | TRBV11-1 | NA | TRBJ2-5
TGTGCCAGCAGCCCCGGGGGGACCCAAAACACCATATATTTT | CASSPGGTQNTIYF | NA | TRBV11-3 | NA | TRBJ1-3
TGTGCCAGTAGACGAGACAGGGGGACGTCCGAGCAGTACTTC | CASRRDRGTSEQYF | few | TRBV19 | TRBD1 | TRBJ2-7
TGCAGCGTGGGGGAAGTCGACACTGAAGCTTTCTTT | CSVGEVDTEAFF | large | TRBV29-1 | NA | TRBJ1-1
TGTGCCAGCAGCCCACCCCGGACAGGGGTCCACGAGCAGTACTTC | CASSPPRTGVHEQYF | few | TRBV11-3 | TRBD1 | TRBJ2-7
TGTGCCAGCTCACCACAGGGCGCTGGAAACACCATATATTTT | CASSPQGAGNTIYF | NA | TRBV18 | NA | TRBJ1-3
TGTGCCAGCAGCGGGGGACGGACGGCATATTTT | CASSGGRTAYF | few | TRBV6-7 | NA | TRBJ1-3
TGTGCCAGCAGTGAGGGGACAGGACTCTATGGCTACACCTTC | CASSEGTGLYGYTF | medium-sized | TRBV6-8 | TRBD1 | TRBJ1-2
TGTGCCAGCAGCACCTATAGCGGGAGGTTTTACGAGCAGTACTTC | CASSTYSGRFYEQYF | NA | TRBV11-3 | TRBD2 | TRBJ2-7
TGTGCCATCCGGGACACCTTTAACTATGGCTACACCTTC | CAIRDTFNYGYTF | few | TRBV6-4 | NA | TRBJ1-2
TGTGCCAGCAGCTTAGAAACGGAAACCTACGAGCAGTACTTC | CASSLETETYEQYF | NA | TRBV11-3 | NA | TRBJ2-7
TGTGCCAGCAGCCAAGGCCCGCACCTTGCCGGGGAGCTGTTTTTT | CASSQGPHLAGELFF | NA | TRBV11-3 | NA | TRBJ2-2
TGTGCCATCAGTGCGACCGGGACCGGCTCCTACAATGAGCAGTTCTTC | CAISATGTGSYNEQFF | few | TRBV6-8 | NA | TRBJ2-1
TGCGCCAGCAGCCGCACACCAGGACAGGGGGCATCCGCTAATGAGCAGTTCTTC | CASSRTPGQGASANEQFF | few | TRBV1 | NA | TRBJ2-1
TGCAGCGTTATAGCGGGAGGGCCGAGCACAGATACGCAGTATTTT | CSVIAGGPSTDTQYF | NA | TRBV29-1 | TRBD2 | TRBJ2-3
TGTGCCAGCACACCAAGCGCGGGGGCGGGTCTCTTTCAAGAGACCCAGTACTTC | CASTPSAGAGLFQETQYF | NA | TRBV28 | NA | TRBJ2-5
TGTGCCCTAGTGGCCGGCTGGGGTGAAGCTTTCTTT | CALVAGWGEAFF | NA | TRBV19 | NA | TRBJ1-1
TGTGCCAGCAGCTGGACCGGGACTAGGGGCTACGAGCAGTACTTC | CASSWTGTRGYEQYF | few | TRBV11-3 | TRBD2 | TRBJ2-7
TGTGCCAGCAGCGTAAGGGTCACCGGGGAGCTGTTTTTT | CASSVRVTGELFF | few | TRBV9 | NA | TRBJ2-2
TGTGCCAGCAGTCAATTGCAGGGGGCCTGGAGCAATCAGCCCCAGCATTTT | CASSQLQGAWSNQPQHF | NA | TRBV6-8 | TRBD1 | TRBJ1-5
TGTGCCAGCAGTCGCCGAACCGGGACAGGGGGTCGGAATGAGCAGTTCTTC | CASSRRTGTGGRNEQFF | NA | TRBV28 | TRBD1 | TRBJ2-1
TGTGCCAGCAGCTTAGGATTTGTGGGGACCACCTACTACGAGCAGTACTTC | CASSLGFVGTTYYEQYF | NA | TRBV9 | NA | TRBJ2-7
TGTGCCAGCAGTTCCGCAGCGACCAATGAGCAGTTCTTC | CASSSAATNEQFF | medium-sized | TRBV6-8 | NA | TRBJ2-1
TGTGCCACCAGCAGAGATCTAGGACTAGCGGGGCCCCAAGAGACCCAGTACTTC | CATSRDLGLAGPQETQYF | NA | TRBV15 | TRBD2 | TRBJ2-5
TGTGCCAGCAGCTTGGAGAGCTCCTACAATGAGCAGTTCTTC | CASSLESSYNEQFF | medium-sized | TRBV11-3 | NA | TRBJ2-1
TGCACCAGCAGGAATAGGGCAGACCAGAACACTGAAGCTTTCTTT | CTSRNRADQNTEAFF | few | TRBV1 | NA | TRBJ1-1
TGCAGCGTTGGGACAAAAACAGGGGGGGACACTGAAGCTTTCTTT | CSVGTKTGGDTEAFF | NA | TRBV29-1 | TRBD1 | TRBJ1-1
TGTGCCAGCAGCCCACGCGACGACTTGATGGGCTACGAGCAGTACTTC | CASSPRDDLMGYEQYF | medium-sized | TRBV11-3 | NA | TRBJ2-7
TGTGCCAGCAACAAACCCCAGGGAGGTACTGAAGCTTTCTTT | CASNKPQGGTEAFF | few | TRBV11-3 | NA | TRBJ1-1
TGTGCCAGCAGTTACTCGGAATACTACGAGCAGTACTTC | CASSYSEYYEQYF | NA | TRBV6-8 | NA | TRBJ2-7
TGCGCCAGCAGCTTCGGTGGGACTAGCGGGAGTTGGTACGAGCAGTACTTC | CASSFGGTSGSWYEQYF | NA | TRBV5-1 | TRBD2 | TRBJ2-7
TGTGCCAGCAGCGTAGACCCCAGGACTAGCTCTGAGCAGTTCTTC | CASSVDPRTSSEQFF | large | TRBV9 | TRBD2 | TRBJ2-1
TGTGCCAGCAGTTACCCCCGTGAAGGGGATTACGAGCAGTACTTC | CASSYPREGDYEQYF | NA | TRBV6-8 | NA | TRBJ2-7
TGCGCCAGCAGCACCTCCGGACAGGGGGCTAATGAAAAACTGTTTTTT | CASSTSGQGANEKLFF | once | TRBV5-1 | TRBD1 | TRBJ1-4
TGTGCCAGCAGCATAAGGACAGGGCGGGTCCAAGAGACCCAGTACTTC | CASSIRTGRVQETQYF | few | TRBV11-3 | TRBD1 | TRBJ2-5
TGTGCCACGGGAAACCTCGGGTCATACAATGAGCAGTTCTTC | CATGNLGSYNEQFF | NA | TRBV6-8 | NA | TRBJ2-1
TGTGCCAGCAGTTACGACAGGGTAGATTCACCCCTCCACTTT | CASSYDRVDSPLHF | few | TRBV6-8 | TRBD1 | TRBJ1-6
TGTGCCAGCAGCCCCCCGGGACTCCTCGGCGGCGAGCAGTACTTC | CASSPPGLLGGEQYF | medium-sized | TRBV11-3 | NA | TRBJ2-7
TGTGCCAGCAGCGCTTCGGATTTGACTAGCGGGATTAAGACCCAGTACTTC | CASSASDLTSGIKTQYF | medium-sized | TRBV2 | TRBD2 | TRBJ2-5
TGTGCCAGCAGTTCTCACAGGGGTTCCTATAATTCACCCCTCCACTTT | CASSSHRGSYNSPLHF | few | TRBV6-8 | TRBD1 | TRBJ1-6
TGTGCCAGCAGACCTTCACCGACAGGTCCCCTTTCGGAGACCCAGTACTTC | CASRPSPTGPLSETQYF | few | TRBV28 | NA | TRBJ2-5
TGTGCCAGCAGCTTGGGGGGTTTCTCTGGAAACACCATATATTTT | CASSLGGFSGNTIYF | NA | TRBV11-3 | NA | TRBJ1-3
TGTGCCAGCTCCCCAGCGGCGGGAGCCTACGAGCAGTACTTC | CASSPAAGAYEQYF | NA | TRBV18 | TRBD2 | TRBJ2-7
TGTGCCAGCAGCTCCCCACCGGGACTAGCGGGGGTCTACGAGCAGTACTTC | CASSSPPGLAGVYEQYF | few | TRBV11-3 | TRBD2 | TRBJ2-7